Below, 9 T cell receptor beta chains from the same sample are listed, as sequenced in a study of shared clonotypes between healthy human individuals. The repertoire was sequenced with immunoSEQ multiplex PCR; TCRdb's copy has only in-frame clones and lacks some. The sample records 2.3 million or so clones, approximately 95% being singletons. Sequencing was performed on naive CD4+ T cells from PBMCs. This sample's subset: CD45RA+ positively selected. Source of these receptors: a man younger than 30 in good health. Some clones in this sample may be carry-over from other donors' samples.

V gene TRBV28 combines with J gene TRBJ2-7, with 8 bases matching TRBD1. The CDR3 is 14 amino acids. From germline, CDR1 is MDHEN and CDR2 SYDVKM. The trim removed 2 bases at V and 3 bases at J, leaving 3 bases unmatched. CDR3 sequence: CASSLPRGLYEQYF. The CDR3 bases are TGTGCCAGCAGTTTACCCAGGGGGCTCTACGAGCAGTACTTC.

Turning to this clone: The same CDR3 is also encoded by other DNA sequences in this sample. The chain recombines TRBV5-1 with TRBJ2-7, with a tentative D call TRBD2 (6 bases). The CDR3 consists of 14 residues. Germline values: CDR1 SGHRS, CDR2 YFSETQ. The ends were cut back, 5 bases at V and 1 base at J, with 13 bases in the middle. CDR3 sequence reads: CASSGGTPSYEQYF. DNA of the CDR3: TGCGCCAGCAGTGGCGGGACCCCTTCCTACGAGCAGTACTTC. Filled out from reference TRBV5-1 and TRBJ2-7, the complete variable domain reads KAGVTQTPRYLIKTRGQQVTLSCSPISGHRSVSWYQQTPGQGLQFLFEYFSETQRNKGNFPGRFSGRQFSNSRSEMNVSTLELGDSALYLCASSGGTPSYEQYFGPGTRLTVT.

The rearrangement joins TRBV7-7 to TRBJ2-2; the D is unclear. The CDR3 is 14 residues long. Trimming left V 5 bases short and J 3 bases short, with 10 bases between. Germline V gene data show CDR1 as SSHAT and CDR2 as FNYEAQ (reference sequence). Here the CDR3 reads CASSRVVDTGELFF. CDR3 DNA: TGTGCCAGCAGCCGCGTTGTGGACACCGGGGAGCTGTTTTTT.

The chain recombines TRBV5-4 with TRBJ2-7; tentatively, D is TRBD1 or TRBD2 (7 bases each). CDR3 length: 15 amino acids. Germline CDR1 SGHNT, CDR2 YYREEE (reference sequence). The V and J ends lost 4 bases and 7 bases respectively, with 21 bases between them. This CDR3 is CASSRPGGAGDEQYF. Here the CDR3 DNA reads TGTGCCAGCAGCCGACCAGGGGGGGCGGGAGATGAGCAGTACTTC.

The chain couples TRBV5-1 to TRBJ2-7; 7 positions match TRBD1. The CDR3 is 14 amino acids. V was clipped by 7 bases and J by 6 bases; unmatched bases: 13. Germline V gives CDR1 SGHRS, CDR2 YFSETQ. The CDR3 protein is CASASGDSSSEQYF. The DNA of the CDR3 is TGCGCCAGCGCTTCTGGGGACAGTTCGAGCGAGCAGTACTTC.

V usage is TRBV28 and J usage is TRBJ1-2, with D hard to call. CDR1 and CDR2 from the germline V gene are MDHEN and SYDVKM. This CDR3 is 14 amino acids long. Trimming took off 1 base at V and 8 bases at J, with 14 bases between the two ends. CDR3 sequence (DNA): TGTGCCAGCAGTTTATTCGACCGGGGTCGAGGCTACACCTTC. Its translation is CASSLFDRGRGYTF.

For this clone: Other nucleotide sequences from this sample produce the same CDR3. The V call is TRBV5-1, the J call TRBJ2-1; possibly TRBD2 for D (6 bases). This CDR3 contains 15 residues. Per the germline V gene, CDR1 is SGHRS and CDR2 is YFSETQ. Trimming removed 2 bases at V and 0 bases at J, with 9 bases between. This CDR3 is CASSLFGSSYNEQFF. In DNA, the CDR3 is TGCGCCAGCAGCTTATTCGGGAGCTCCTACAATGAGCAGTTCTTC.

The rearrangement joins TRBV4-1 to TRBJ2-7; D is perhaps TRBD2 (7 bases). V lost 4 bases to trimming and J lost 0 bases, with 13 bases between them. Per the germline V gene, CDR1 is MGHRA and CDR2 is YSYEKL. The CDR3 covers 15 residues. CDR3 region: CASSLGAGASYEQYF. The DNA of the CDR3 is TGCGCCAGCAGCCTAGGGGCGGGGGCCTCCTACGAGCAGTACTTC.

The chain combines TRBV9 with TRBJ2-2, with a possible D match to TRBD1 (6 bases). This CDR3 is built from 16 residues. Trimming stripped 4 bases from V and 6 bases from J, with 19 bases between. CDR1 and CDR2 (germline): SGDLS, YYNGEE. For the CDR3, the DNA is TGTGCCAGCAGCCTACGCTTATGGGACACCTCCGGGGAGCTGTTTTTT. As protein: CASSLRLWDTSGELFF.